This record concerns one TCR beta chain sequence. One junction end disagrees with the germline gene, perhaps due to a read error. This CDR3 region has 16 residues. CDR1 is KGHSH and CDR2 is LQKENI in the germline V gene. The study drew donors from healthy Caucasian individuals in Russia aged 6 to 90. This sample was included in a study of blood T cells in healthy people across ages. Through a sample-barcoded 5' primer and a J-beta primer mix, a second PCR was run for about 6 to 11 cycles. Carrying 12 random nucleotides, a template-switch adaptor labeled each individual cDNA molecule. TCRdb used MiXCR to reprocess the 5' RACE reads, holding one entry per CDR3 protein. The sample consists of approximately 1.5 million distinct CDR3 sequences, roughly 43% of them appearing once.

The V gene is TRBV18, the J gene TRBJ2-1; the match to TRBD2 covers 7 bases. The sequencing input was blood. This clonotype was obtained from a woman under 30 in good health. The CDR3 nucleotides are TGTGCCAGATCACCATCCGCTAGCGGATCCTACAATGAGCAGTTCTTC. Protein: CARSPSASGSYNEQFF.